These 15 T cell receptor beta chains came from one sample sequenced in a study of T cells expressing NK-cell markers. TCRdb re-called the 5' RACE reads; every CDR3 protein appears as one record, without DNA. Recorded here are some 450,000 distinct CDR3 sequences; the top ten clones represent 7.3%. Material: blood T cells: a sorted CD56 or NKG2C T cell subset, CD4+ or CD8+ T cells, or bulk PBMC T cells (not recorded which). The receptors come from a woman between 18 and 69 years old in good health.

The chain employs TRBV5-1 and TRBJ2-3. Germline loops: CDR1 SGHRS, CDR2 YFSETQ. The CDR3 extends over 13 amino acids. CDR3 protein: CASSSELVDTQYF.

The chain is built from TRBV5-5 and TRBJ1-5; TCRdb indicates TRBD1, and absent DNA this call remains unverified. This CDR3 is built from 17 residues. Germline CDR1 SGHKS, CDR2 YYEKEE (reference sequence). CDR3 loop: CASSFRPDSGAGQPQHF.

J is TRBJ2-4 and V is TRBV28; TCRdb's D gene call, TRBD2, goes unchecked for lack of DNA. CDR1 and CDR2 (germline): MDHEN, SYDVKM. The CDR3 length is 18 residues. Here the CDR3 reads CASRPGLAGPVAKNIQYF.

The V and J genes are TRBV4-3 and TRBJ1-6; TCRdb names TRBD1, which stays unverified in the absence of DNA. The CDR3 totals 18 residues. The germline V gene encodes CDR1 LGHNA and CDR2 YSLEER. The CDR3 is CASSQDAIGPSYNSPLHF.

This rearrangement joins TRBV20-1 to TRBJ2-3; TCRdb reports TRBD1, a call that lacks DNA to check it against. The CDR3 is 15 residues long. Germline V lookup: CDR1 DFQATT, CDR2 SNEGSKA (reference sequence). The CDR3 loop reads CSAPTPGGSTDTQYF.

J is TRBJ1-1 and V is TRBV6-5; TCRdb calls TRBD1, which cannot be checked without DNA. The CDR3 length is 17 residues. Germline V gives CDR1 MNHEY, CDR2 SVGAGI. CDR3 sequence reads: CATKFGPTGQGDTEAFF.

The chain combines TRBV29-1 with TRBJ2-1; TCRdb indicates TRBD2, and absent DNA this call remains unverified. The CDR3 covers 16 residues. Germline V lookup: CDR1 SQVTM, CDR2 ANQGSEA. This chain's CDR3 is CSVAPRTSGRANEQFF.

This sequence joins TRBV12-3 or TRBV12-4 and TRBJ2-2; TCRdb calls TRBD2, which cannot be checked without DNA. The CDR3 sequence is 16 residues long. CDR3 protein: CASSSLAGGPTGELFF.

The CDR3 is CSARGGTSGSYEQFF. The genes are TRBV20-1 and TRBJ2-1; lacking DNA, the TRBD2 call made by TCRdb goes unchecked. This CDR3 comprises 15 residues. Per germline, CDR1 DFQATT and CDR2 SNEGSKA (reference sequence).

This chain connects TRBV20-1 to TRBJ2-1; TCRdb indicates TRBD2, and absent DNA this call remains unverified. In germline, CDR1 is DFQATT, CDR2 SNEGSKA (reference sequence). The CDR3 extends over 14 amino acids. CDR3 protein: CSADRDLVHDEQFF.

The chain recombines TRBV12-3 or TRBV12-4 with TRBJ2-5; the D gene TCRdb calls, TRBD1, cannot be checked with no DNA. The CDR3 totals 14 residues. This chain's CDR3 is CASLLFAGSETQYF.

The chain uses TRBV10-3 and TRBJ2-7; TCRdb names TRBD2, which stays unverified in the absence of DNA. Germline CDR1 reads ENHRY; CDR2 reads SYGVKD. The CDR3 sequence is 16 residues long. This CDR3 reads CAISSRGGTSSYEQYF.

The rearrangement joins TRBV5-5 to TRBJ1-6. Germline assignment: CDR1 SGHKS and CDR2 YYEKEE (reference sequence). The CDR3 runs 16 residues. This chain's CDR3 is CASSPAGTSWDSPLHF.

V and J are TRBV13 and TRBJ2-2; without DNA, the TCRdb call of TRBD1 cannot be checked. CDR1 is PRHDT and CDR2 is FYEKMQ in the germline V gene (reference sequence). The length of the CDR3 is 14 residues. CDR3 sequence reads: CAMGDRVNTGELFF.

Considering frequency, this clonotype is medium-sized. The genes are TRBV25-1 and TRBJ2-6. Germline CDR1 is MGHDK and CDR2 is SYGVNS. The CDR3 runs to 15 residues. CDR3 sequence reads: CASSVGISGANVLTF.